This TCR beta chain was retrieved from a study of blood T cell repertoires in COVID-19. About the study: Both acute and convalescent COVID-19 samples were obtained from the United States, Italy and Spain. In each case, the material was cDNA or gDNA derived from T cells, B-cell-depleted T cells, or PBMCs.

In germline, CDR1 is SGHNT, CDR2 YENEEA. The ends were cut back, 6 bases at V and 4 bases at J, with 18 bases in the middle. This CDR3 is 16 amino acids long. In the study's own analysis: Cell counts per sample came from amplifying reference gene primers. Sequencing was performed with immunoSEQ multiplex PCR; in TCRdb, only in-frame clones are kept and a portion is missing. That table gives V, J and clone size, and the DNA gave D and trimming. The table lists fewer than 150,000 clones, about four fifths of them singletons. This clonotype was obtained from a woman of 80 years or more in a cohort sampled during active or convalescent COVID-19. The chain links TRBV11-3 to TRBJ2-2; D may be TRBD1 (6 bases). The specimen was peripheral blood. CDR3 in amino acids: CASSSNRVTATGELFF. DNA for the CDR3: TGTGCCAGCAGTTCAAACAGGGTGACGGCCACCGGGGAGCTGTTTTTT.